These 6 T cell receptor beta chains were sequenced from one sample in a study of blood T cell repertoires in COVID-19. Profiling relied on immunoSEQ multiplex PCR, and the TCRdb table lists in-frame clones only, not all of them. Here the sample spans 340,000 or so clones, around 86% being singletons. Sample: PBMCs or T cells enriched from blood (not recorded which). Receptor source: a woman between 40 and 55 years old with acute COVID-19.

This chain links TRBV19 with TRBJ1-1, with 8 bases fitting TRBD1. Germline CDR1 and CDR2: LNHDA and SQIVND (reference sequence). CDR3 length: 15 amino acids. J lost 2 bases, V lost 6 bases, and 8 bases had no gene match. The CDR3 DNA follows: TGTGCCAGTAGAGTCCGGGACAGGTCCAACACTGAAGCTTTCTTT. Translation gives CASRVRDRSNTEAFF.

The rearrangement links TRBV5-1 to TRBJ2-5, with 7 bases identical to TRBD2. CDR1 and CDR2 (germline): SGHRS, YFSETQ. V shed 4 bases, J shed 5 bases, and the junction held 11 bases outside the gene matches. There are 15 residues in the CDR3. The CDR3 protein is CASSREGPIGETQYF. The CDR3, as DNA: TGCGCCAGCAGCAGGGAGGGACCCATCGGGGAGACCCAGTACTTC.

The chain combines TRBV29-1 with TRBJ1-1, with D uncertain. Germline V gene data show CDR1 as SQVTM and CDR2 as ANQGSEA. The CDR3 has 14 residues. Trimming removed 8 bases from V and 1 base from J, with 17 bases in between. CDR3: CSTRRGTGNTEAFF. DNA of the CDR3: TGCAGCACCCGGAGAGGAACGGGGAACACTGAAGCTTTCTTT.

The chain employs TRBV14 and TRBJ1-1, with D hard to call. V dropped 4 bases and J dropped 2 bases, with 8 bases sitting between them. The CDR3 contains 13 residues. The germline CDR1 and CDR2 sequences are SGHDN and FVKESK. The CDR3 sequence is CASSRMANTEAFF. CDR3 coding DNA: TGTGCCAGCAGCCGTATGGCCAACACTGAAGCTTTCTTT.

The chain carries TRBV2 and TRBJ2-1; D gene unclear. The V and J ends lost 6 bases and 1 base respectively, with 16 bases between them. In germline, CDR1 is SNHLY, CDR2 FYNNEI. There are 16 residues in the CDR3. The DNA of the CDR3 is TGTGCCAGCAGCCCGCCTCGAACTCGTTCCTACAATGAGCAGTTCTTC. This translates into CASSPPRTRSYNEQFF. Supplemented by reference TRBV2 and TRBJ2-1, the full variable domain reads EPEVTQTPSHQVTQMGQEVILRCVPISNHLYFYWYRQILGQKVEFLVSFYNNEISEKSEIFDDQFSVERPDGSNFTLKIRSTKLEDSAMYFCASSPPRTRSYNEQFFGPGTRLTVL.

This sequence joins TRBV2 and TRBJ1-5; no firm D call. Germline CDR1 and CDR2: SNHLY and FYNNEI. Trimming took 6 bases from V and 4 from J, leaving 13 bases between them. CDR3 size: 14 residues. The CDR3 nucleotides are TGTGCCAGCAGAGGGAGGACCCCAAATCAGCCCCAGCATTTT. It translates to CASRGRTPNQPQHF.